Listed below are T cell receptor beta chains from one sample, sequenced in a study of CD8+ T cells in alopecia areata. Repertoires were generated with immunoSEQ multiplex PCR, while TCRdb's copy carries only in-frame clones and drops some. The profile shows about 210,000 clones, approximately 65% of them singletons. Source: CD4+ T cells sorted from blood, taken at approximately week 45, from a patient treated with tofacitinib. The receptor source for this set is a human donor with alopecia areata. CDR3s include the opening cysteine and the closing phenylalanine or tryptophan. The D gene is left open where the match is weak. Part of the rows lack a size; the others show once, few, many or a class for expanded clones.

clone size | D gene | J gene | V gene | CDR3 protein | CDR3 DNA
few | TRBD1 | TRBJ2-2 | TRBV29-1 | CSVPGRQGNTGELFF | TGCAGCGTTCCAGGTCGACAGGGTAACACCGGGGAGCTGTTTTTT
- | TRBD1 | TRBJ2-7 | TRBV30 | CAWNKGTVSYEQYF | TGTGCCTGGAACAAAGGGACAGTGTCCTACGAGCAGTACTTC
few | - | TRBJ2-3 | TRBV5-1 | CASSLAVLSTDTQYF | TGCGCCAGCAGCTTGGCCGTGTTGAGCACAGATACGCAGTATTTT
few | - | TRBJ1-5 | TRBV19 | CASSTITEGLRQPQHF | TGTGCCAGTAGTACCATAACCGAGGGGTTACGGCAGCCCCAGCATTTT
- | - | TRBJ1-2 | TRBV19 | CATYRGRYSGGYTF | TGTGCCACTTACAGAGGGCGCTACTCAGGTGGCTACACCTTC
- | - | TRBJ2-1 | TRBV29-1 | CSGTLNWNEQFF | TGCAGCGGGACTCTGAATTGGAATGAGCAGTTCTTC
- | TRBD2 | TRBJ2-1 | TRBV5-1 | CASSLGLAGDNEQFF | TGCGCCAGCAGCTTGGGGCTAGCGGGGGACAATGAGCAGTTCTTC
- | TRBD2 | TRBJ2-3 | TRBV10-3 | CAVQAGGSTYTQYF | TGTGCCGTCCAAGCGGGGGGGAGCACATATACGCAGTATTTT
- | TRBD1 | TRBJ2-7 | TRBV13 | CASSLPDRGEQYF | TGTGCCAGCAGCCTGCCGGACAGGGGCGAGCAGTACTTC
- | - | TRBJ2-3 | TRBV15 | CATSRPLLTDTQYF | TGTGCCACCAGCAGACCCCTACTCACAGATACGCAGTATTTT
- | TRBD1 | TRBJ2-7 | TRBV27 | CASRGTAQYEQYF | TGTGCCAGCAGAGGGACAGCCCAATACGAGCAGTACTTC
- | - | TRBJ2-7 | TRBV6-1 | CAGSWEVNYEQYF | TGTGCGGGGTCCTGGGAGGTTAACTACGAGCAGTACTTC
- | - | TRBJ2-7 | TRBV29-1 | CSVAPRQSGYEQYF | TGCAGCGTTGCCCCGAGGCAGTCGGGCTACGAGCAGTACTTC
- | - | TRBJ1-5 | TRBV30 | CAWSVRQGNQPQHF | TGTGCCTGGAGTGTACGGCAGGGCAATCAGCCCCAGCATTTT
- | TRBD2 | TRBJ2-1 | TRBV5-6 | CASSLTSGGAREQFF | TGTGCCAGCAGCCTGACTAGCGGGGGGGCCCGTGAGCAGTTCTTC
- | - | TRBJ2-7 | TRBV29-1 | CSVGNRAVVEQYF | TGCAGCGTTGGGAACAGGGCGGTTGTCGAGCAGTACTTC
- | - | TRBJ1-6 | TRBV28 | CASNGDSPLHF | TGTGCCAGCAATGGCGATTCACCCCTCCACTTT
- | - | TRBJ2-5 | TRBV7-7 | CASSRGQKETQYF | TGTGCCAGCAGTCGAGGACAGAAAGAGACCCAGTACTTC
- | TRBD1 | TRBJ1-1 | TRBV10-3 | CATAGDSRNTEAFF | TGTGCCACCGCAGGGGACAGCCGAAACACTGAAGCTTTCTTT
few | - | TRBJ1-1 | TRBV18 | CASSPRGDEAFF | TGTGCCAGCTCACCACGCGGGGATGAAGCTTTCTTT
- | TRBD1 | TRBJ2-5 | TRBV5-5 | CASSSRQGSGETQYF | TGTGCCAGCAGCTCAAGACAGGGTTCGGGAGAGACCCAGTACTTC
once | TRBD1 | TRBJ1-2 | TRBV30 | CAWRGTGKTHGYTF | TGTGCCTGGAGGGGGACAGGGAAAACCCATGGCTACACCTTC
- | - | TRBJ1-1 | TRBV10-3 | CAIAVPENTEAFF | TGTGCCATCGCGGTCCCAGAGAACACTGAAGCTTTCTTT
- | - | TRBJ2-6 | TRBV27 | CASSYGGRPGANVLTF | TGTGCCAGCAGTTATGGCGGTCGGCCTGGGGCCAACGTCCTGACTTTC
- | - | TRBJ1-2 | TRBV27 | CASKVCRQLANYGYTF | TGTGCCAGCAAGGTTTGTCGACAGCTAGCTAACTATGGCTACACCTTC
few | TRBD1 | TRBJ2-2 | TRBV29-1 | CSVQGQRNTGELFF | TGCAGCGTCCAGGGACAGAGGAACACCGGGGAGCTGTTTTTT
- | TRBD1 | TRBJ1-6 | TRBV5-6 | CASSLGPPGQRSYNSPLHF | TGTGCCAGCAGCTTGGGACCACCGGGACAGAGAAGTTATAATTCACCCCTCCACTTT
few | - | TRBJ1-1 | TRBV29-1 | CSVLPDRNTEAFF | TGCAGCGTTCTCCCCGACAGGAACACTGAAGCTTTCTTT
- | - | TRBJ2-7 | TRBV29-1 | CSVGDRFAYEQYF | TGCAGCGTTGGGGACCGTTTTGCCTACGAGCAGTACTTC
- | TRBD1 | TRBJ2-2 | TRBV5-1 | CASSFGTAPNTGELFF | TGCGCCAGCAGCTTTGGGACAGCCCCGAACACCGGGGAGCTGTTTTTT
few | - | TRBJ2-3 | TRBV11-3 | CASSPGLDTQYF | TGTGCCAGCAGCCCGGGGTTAGATACGCAGTATTTT
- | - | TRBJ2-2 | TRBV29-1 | CSVGNTGELFF | TGCAGCGTGGGGAACACCGGGGAGCTGTTTTTT
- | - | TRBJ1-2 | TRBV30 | CAWTDRLANYGYTF | TGTGCCTGGACAGATAGGCTTGCTAACTATGGCTACACCTTC
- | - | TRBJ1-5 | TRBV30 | CAWSTQRNQPQHF | TGTGCCTGGAGTACACAGAGAAATCAGCCCCAGCATTTT
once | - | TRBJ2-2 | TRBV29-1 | CSVVWQENTGELFF | TGCAGCGTTGTCTGGCAGGAGAACACCGGGGAGCTGTTTTTT
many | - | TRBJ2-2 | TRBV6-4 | CASSEGKHTGELFF | TGTGCCAGCAGTGAAGGGAAGCACACCGGGGAGCTGTTTTTT
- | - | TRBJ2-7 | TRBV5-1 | CASSPKAGEAHEQYF | TGCGCCAGCAGCCCGAAGGCAGGGGAAGCCCACGAGCAGTACTTC
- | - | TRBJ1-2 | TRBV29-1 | CSVGSLEVYTF | TGCAGCGTCGGTAGCCTCGAAGTCTACACCTTC
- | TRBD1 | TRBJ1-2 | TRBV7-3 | CASSLGQGDGYTF | TGTGCCAGCAGCTTAGGACAGGGGGATGGCTACACCTTC
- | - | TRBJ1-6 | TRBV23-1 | CAGQGICHNSPLHF | TGCGCCGGGCAGGGGATTTGCCATAATTCACCCCTCCACTTT
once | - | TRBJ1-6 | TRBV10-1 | CASSNKLGSPLHF | TGCGCCAGCAGTAACAAATTGGGGTCACCCCTCCACTTT
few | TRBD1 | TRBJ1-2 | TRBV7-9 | CASSPTDRGLYGYTF | TGTGCCAGCAGCCCCACGGACAGGGGGCTCTATGGCTACACCTTC
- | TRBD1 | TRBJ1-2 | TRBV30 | CAWSTGTGVSGYTF | TGTGCCTGGAGCACCGGGACAGGGGTTTCTGGCTACACCTTC
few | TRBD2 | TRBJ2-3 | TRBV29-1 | CSVRDRDYSTDTQYF | TGCAGCGTTCGCGACCGGGACTACAGCACAGATACGCAGTATTTT
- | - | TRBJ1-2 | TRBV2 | CASSVENPNYGYTF | TGTGCCAGCAGTGTGGAGAACCCTAACTATGGCTACACCTTC